This T cell receptor beta chain is from a study of cytomegalovirus exposure and HLA in healthy donors. Findings of the study overall: The study assumed roughly uniform donor sequencing depth for presence/absence analyses.

This clone came up a few times. Antigen unknown. Amplification used 60 Vbeta primers and 13 Jbeta primers. Sequencing used immunoSEQ multiplex PCR; TCRdb keeps in-frame clones, though not all of them. The table shows over 150,000 clones, with over 65% occurring only once. Germline CDR1 MRHNA, CDR2 SNTAGT. There are 12 residues in the CDR3. Trimming removed 6 bases from V and 7 bases from J; junction bases left unmatched: 1. The TCR sequence derives from a man aged 25-45 years in good health and CMV-seronegative. The J gene is TRBJ2-2, the V gene TRBV6-4; the match to TRBD1 covers 8 bases. The sample consisted of PBMCs. CDR3 coding DNA: TGTGCCAGCAGCGGGACAGGCGGGGAGCTGTTTTTT. Its translation is CASSGTGGELFF.